The 2 T cell receptor beta chains below were found in one sample sequenced in a study of CD8+CD57+ T cells in acquired aplastic anemia. TCR beta VDJ and CDR3 were profiled, and genomic DNA was the template. MiXCR, run by TCRdb on the reads, gives a single entry per CDR3 protein. Here the sample spans about 400,000 distinct CDR3 sequences, 65% to 80% being singletons. Input material: sorted CD4+, CD8+, or CD8+CD57+ T cells (not recorded which) from PBMCs. These receptors originate from a human donor in good health, serving as a control.

Comment on this clonotype: Relative to the germline gene, one junction end is altered; a read error may explain this. This CDR3 is CASSQVTQGDWQPQHF. CDR3 bases: TGCGCCAGCAGCCAAGTAACGCAGGGGGATTGGCAGCCCCAGCATTTT. The V gene is TRBV5-5, the J gene TRBJ1-5, with 7 bases identical to TRBD1. Germline V gene data show CDR1 as SGHKS and CDR2 as YYEKEE (reference sequence). There are 16 residues in the CDR3.

The chain combines TRBV20-1 with TRBJ1-6, with a weak D call TRBD1 (5 bases). The CDR3 totals 13 residues. Germline V gene sequence: CDR1 DFQATT, CDR2 SNEGSKA (reference sequence). With 1 base removed from V and 10 bases from J, the gap between germline ends came to 11 bases. The CDR3, as DNA: TGCAGTGCTAGAGCCTTCCGGGGGTCACCCCTCCACTTT. Protein product: CSARAFRGSPLHF.